Listed below are T cell receptor beta chains from one sample, sequenced in a study of T cell responses to AZD1222 COVID-19 vaccine. The repertoire was sequenced with immunoSEQ multiplex PCR; TCRdb's copy has only in-frame clones and lacks some. The table shows some 130,000 clones, with 88% occurring only once. The specimen was peripheral blood, collected on day 0 of AZD1222 vaccination. The receptor source for this set is an adult in good health. Each CDR3 is given with its conserved first and last residue. Each record gives: CDR3 protein, CDR3 DNA, clone size, J gene, D gene, V gene. A D gene is named only where the DNA matches it firmly. Clone size is given for some rows only: seen once, a few or many times, or a class if the clone is expanded.

CDR3: CASSSQMNTEAFF; DNA: TGTGCCAGCTCCTCTCAAATGAACACTGAAGCTTTCTTT; size: NA; J: TRBJ1-1; D: NA; V: TRBV18
CDR3: CVTSGGNEQFF; DNA: TGTGTCACCAGCGGGGGAAATGAGCAGTTCTTC; size: NA; J: TRBJ2-1; D: TRBD2; V: TRBV28
CDR3: CASSMTGTGNEKLFF; DNA: TGTGCCAGTAGTATGACCGGGACAGGGAACGAAAAACTGTTTTTT; size: NA; J: TRBJ1-4; D: TRBD1; V: TRBV19
CDR3: CASSIPASGGYGYTF; DNA: TGTGCCAGTAGTATCCCAGCCTCCGGGGGCTATGGCTACACCTTC; size: NA; J: TRBJ1-2; D: NA; V: TRBV19
CDR3: CASNYRAGEAFF; DNA: TGTGCCAGCAATTACAGGGCGGGTGAAGCTTTCTTT; size: NA; J: TRBJ1-1; D: NA; V: TRBV6-5
CDR3: CASSPLGDTQYF; DNA: TGTGCCAGCAGTCCCCTGGGAGATACGCAGTATTTT; size: NA; J: TRBJ2-3; D: NA; V: TRBV6-5
CDR3: CASSQSGALQGNNQPQHF; DNA: TGTGCCAGCAGCCAATCGGGGGCCCTACAGGGGAACAATCAGCCCCAGCATTTT; size: NA; J: TRBJ1-5; D: TRBD1; V: TRBV16
CDR3: CASSSSGRGDTQYF; DNA: TGTGCCAGCAGCAGTAGCGGGAGGGGAGATACGCAGTATTTT; size: NA; J: TRBJ2-3; D: TRBD2; V: TRBV9
CDR3: CASSGQINQPQHF; DNA: TGTGCCAGCAGTGGGCAGATCAATCAGCCCCAGCATTTT; size: NA; J: TRBJ1-5; D: NA; V: TRBV2
CDR3: CASSLGNDFVTQPQHF; DNA: TGTGCCAGCAGCTTAGGAAACGACTTCGTCACTCAGCCCCAGCATTTT; size: once; J: TRBJ1-5; D: NA; V: TRBV7-2
CDR3: CASIKLDSYSYEQYF; DNA: TGCGCCAGCATCAAACTCGACTCTTACTCCTACGAGCAGTACTTC; size: NA; J: TRBJ2-7; D: NA; V: TRBV5-1
CDR3: CASSPSGGGNTEAFF; DNA: TGTGCCAGCTCACCCTCAGGGGGCGGGAACACTGAAGCTTTCTTT; size: NA; J: TRBJ1-1; D: TRBD1; V: TRBV18
CDR3: CASSDAGTNYGYTF; DNA: TGTGCCAGCAGTGATGCAGGGACTAACTATGGCTACACCTTC; size: NA; J: TRBJ1-2; D: NA; V: TRBV2
CDR3: CASSVRDQGSRSGNTIYF; DNA: TGTGCCAGCAGCGTAAGGGACCAGGGGTCCCGCTCTGGAAACACCATATATTTT; size: NA; J: TRBJ1-3; D: NA; V: TRBV9
CDR3: CAISEWGQGAQETQYF; DNA: TGTGCCATCAGTGAGTGGGGACAGGGGGCTCAAGAGACCCAGTACTTC; size: NA; J: TRBJ2-5; D: TRBD1; V: TRBV10-3
CDR3: CAISDRDRENTGELFF; DNA: TGTGCCATCAGTGATAGGGACAGAGAAAACACCGGGGAGCTGTTTTTT; size: NA; J: TRBJ2-2; D: TRBD1; V: TRBV10-3
CDR3: CSARIPGQGANTEAFF; DNA: TGCAGCGCTCGTATCCCGGGACAGGGGGCGAACACTGAAGCTTTCTTT; size: NA; J: TRBJ1-1; D: TRBD1; V: TRBV29-1
CDR3: CASSSNGGTEAFF; DNA: TGTGCCAGCAGCTCTAACGGGGGCACTGAAGCTTTCTTT; size: NA; J: TRBJ1-1; D: NA; V: TRBV11-3
CDR3: CASKRDRGGNTIYF; DNA: TGTGCCAGCAAGCGGGACAGGGGGGGAAACACCATATATTTT; size: NA; J: TRBJ1-3; D: TRBD1; V: TRBV6-5
CDR3: CASTDRADYGYTF; DNA: TGCGCCAGCACCGACAGGGCTGACTATGGCTACACCTTC; size: NA; J: TRBJ1-2; D: TRBD1; V: TRBV5-1
CDR3: CASSLGQGSNQPQHF; DNA: TGTGCCAGCAGCCTCGGACAGGGTAGCAATCAGCCCCAGCATTTT; size: NA; J: TRBJ1-5; D: TRBD1; V: TRBV11-1
CDR3: CASSPQPPAGDSPLHF; DNA: TGTGCCAGCTCACCACAGCCGCCAGCAGGGGATTCACCCCTCCACTTT; size: NA; J: TRBJ1-6; D: NA; V: TRBV18
CDR3: CAWSRQSNTEAFF; DNA: TGTGCCTGGAGTAGGCAGTCGAACACTGAAGCTTTCTTT; size: NA; J: TRBJ1-1; D: NA; V: TRBV30
CDR3: CASSWSGSKDTQYF; DNA: TGCGCCAGCAGCTGGTCTGGGTCAAAGGATACGCAGTATTTT; size: NA; J: TRBJ2-3; D: NA; V: TRBV5-1
CDR3: CASAASGRYEQYF; DNA: TGTGCCAGCGCGGCTAGCGGGAGGTACGAGCAGTACTTC; size: few; J: TRBJ2-7; D: TRBD2; V: TRBV6-5
CDR3: CASSLERGSLGETQYF; DNA: TGTGCCAGCAGCTTGGAGAGGGGATCCTTGGGAGAGACCCAGTACTTC; size: NA; J: TRBJ2-5; D: NA; V: TRBV5-8
CDR3: CASSITGGGNNQPQHF; DNA: TGTGCCAGTAGTATAACAGGGGGGGGGAACAATCAGCCCCAGCATTTT; size: NA; J: TRBJ1-5; D: TRBD1; V: TRBV19
CDR3: CASSESSGGAGGRDEQYF; DNA: TGCGCCAGCAGTGAGTCAAGCGGTGGCGCAGGGGGGAGGGACGAGCAGTACTTC; size: NA; J: TRBJ2-7; D: NA; V: TRBV10-2
CDR3: CASSLGGEQESLF; DNA: TGTGCCAGCTCACTCGGGGGGGAACAGGAATCTCTCTTC; size: many; J: TRBJ1-2; D: NA; V: TRBV18